The 5 T cell receptor beta chains below were found in one sample sequenced in a study of shared T cell receptors in the human thymus. The data were produced by immunoSEQ multiplex PCR, yet TCRdb's version contains in-frame clones alone and is incomplete. The data contain approximately 730,000 clones, around 85% of them singletons. The sample was also linked to a second study, of human thymus T cells.

What was sequenced was thymocytes. The origin of the receptors is a girl under three years old with a congenital heart defect.

CDR3 region: CASSPDRGLNRETQYF. The CDR3, as DNA: TGCGCCAGCAGCCCCGACAGGGGGCTAAATCGGGAGACCCAGTACTTC. The chain combines TRBV23-1 with TRBJ2-5; 10 nucleotides agree with TRBD1. TRBV23-1 falls under the ORF class, with uncertain function. The CDR3 has 16 residues. V was pared by 6 bases and J by 5 bases, with 12 bases of the junction left unmatched.

The chain uses TRBV28 and TRBJ1-4, with 7 bases that match TRBD1. The CDR3 runs to 15 residues. Germline V lookup: CDR1 MDHEN, CDR2 SYDVKM. The J segment lost 8 bases and the V segment lost 3 bases, leaving 9 bases of the junction unmatched. The CDR3 region has the DNA TGTGCCAGCAGTTTGAACAGGGGAGTGGGCGAAAAACTGTTTTTT. Encoded protein: CASSLNRGVGEKLFF. Supplemented by reference TRBV28 and TRBJ1-4, the full variable domain reads DVKVTQSSRYLVKRTGEKVFLECVQDMDHENMFWYRQDPGLGLRLIYFSYDVKMKEKGDIPEGYSVSREKKERFSLILESASTNQTSMYLCASSLNRGVGEKLFFGSGTQLSVL.

J is TRBJ1-1 and V is TRBV6-5, with 11 nucleotides matching TRBD1. CDR1 is MNHEY and CDR2 is SVGAGI in the germline V gene. This CDR3 has 15 residues. After removal of 0 bases from V and 10 bases from J, the junction contained 7 bases not matched to a gene. The CDR3, as DNA: TGTGCCAGCAGTTACTCGAAGCGGGACAGGGGGTTAGCTTTCTTT. This gives the protein CASSYSKRDRGLAFF.

This chain links TRBV6-5 with TRBJ1-6; 7 nucleotides match TRBD1. Germline CDR1 and CDR2: MNHEY and SVGAGI. This CDR3 has 14 residues. With 2 bases clipped from V and 10 bases from J, the junction kept 5 bases outside the gene matches. CDR3 protein: CASSYRGLGSPLHF. CDR3 DNA sequence: TGTGCCAGCAGTTACAGGGGGCTAGGCTCACCCCTCCACTTT.

This chain joins TRBV14 and TRBJ1-2, with 8 bases identical to TRBD1. Per the germline V gene, CDR1 is SGHDN and CDR2 is FVKESK. Trimming cost V 0 bases and J 7 bases; bases outside gene matches: 10. The CDR3 is made up of 16 amino acids. CDR3 nucleotide sequence: TGTGCCAGCAGCCAAGATCCCCGGACAGGGCCCCTTGGCTACACCTTC. This codes for CASSQDPRTGPLGYTF.